This T cell receptor beta chain was recovered during a study of cytomegalovirus exposure and HLA in healthy donors. Points from the study as a whole: After further analysis at a later stage, roughly 16,000 TCR beta sequences were associated with HLA alleles at 0.05 false discovery rate. The classifier reportedly diagnosed cytomegalovirus status with high specificity and sensitivity.

The CDR3 consists of 18 residues. From germline, CDR1 is SEHNR and CDR2 FQNEAQ (reference sequence). Unmatched junction bases numbered 9, after V lost 0 bases and J lost 3 bases. This clone was picked up a small number of times. The antigen is undetermined. The primer mix had 60 Vbeta and 13 Jbeta primers. The table came from immunoSEQ multiplex PCR; TCRdb's copy has only in-frame clones and leaves some out. Of 150,000 to 200,000 clones in the sample, over 75% were seen once. This rearrangement joins TRBV7-9 to TRBJ1-4; TRBD1 aligns across 8 bases. The sequenced sample consisted of PBMCs. This TCR came from a man younger than 35 in good health and CMV-seronegative. This CDR3 reads CASSLAGTGAGSNEKLFF. In nucleotides, the CDR3 is TGTGCCAGCAGCTTAGCGGGGACAGGAGCAGGCTCTAATGAAAAACTGTTTTTT.